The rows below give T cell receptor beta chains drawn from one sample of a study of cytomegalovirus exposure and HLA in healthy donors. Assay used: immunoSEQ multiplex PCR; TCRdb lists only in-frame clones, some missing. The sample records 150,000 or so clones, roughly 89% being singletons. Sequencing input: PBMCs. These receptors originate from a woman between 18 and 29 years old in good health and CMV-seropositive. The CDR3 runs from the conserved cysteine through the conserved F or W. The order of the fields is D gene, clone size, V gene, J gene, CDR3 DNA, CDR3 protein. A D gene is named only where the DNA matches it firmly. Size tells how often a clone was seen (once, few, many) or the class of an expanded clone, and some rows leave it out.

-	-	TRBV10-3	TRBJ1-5	TGTGCCATCAGTGAAAGCGGGGTGGGCAATCAGCCCCAGCATTTT	CAISESGVGNQPQHF
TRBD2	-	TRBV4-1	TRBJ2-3	TGCGCCAGCAGCCAAGATGGGACTAGCGGGTACGGGGATACGCAGTATTTT	CASSQDGTSGYGDTQYF
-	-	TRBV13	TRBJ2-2	TGTGCCAGCAACCCTTCAGGGGGGACCGGGGAGCTGTTTTTT	CASNPSGGTGELFF
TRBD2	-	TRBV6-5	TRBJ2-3	TGTGCCAGCAGTCTAAGCGGGGGGTTAGATACGCAGTATTTT	CASSLSGGLDTQYF
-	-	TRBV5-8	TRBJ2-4	TGTGCCAGCAGCCGCCGGGGTGGCAAAAACATTCAGTACTTC	CASSRRGGKNIQYF
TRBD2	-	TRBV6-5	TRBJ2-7	TGTGCCAGCAGAAGCTTACGGGGGGAGACGGGCGAGCAGTACTTC	CASRSLRGETGEQYF
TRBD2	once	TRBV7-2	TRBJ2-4	TGTGCCAGCAGCCTTCGACTAGCGGGGGCCCTAGCCAAAAACATTCAGTACTTC	CASSLRLAGALAKNIQYF
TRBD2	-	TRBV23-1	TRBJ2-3	TGCGCCAGCAGTCTGATGTTCCGGGGACTAGCGGCCAATTCTAGCACAGATACGCAGTATTTT	CASSLMFRGLAANSSTDTQYF
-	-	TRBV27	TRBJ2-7	TGTGCCAGCAGTTTACTTTCGCAGAACTACGAGCAGTACTTC	CASSLLSQNYEQYF
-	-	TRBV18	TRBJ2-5	TGTGCCAGCTCACCAATCATGGGGGGACAAGAGACCCAGTACTTC	CASSPIMGGQETQYF
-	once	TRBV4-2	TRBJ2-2	TGTGCCAGCAGCCAAGCATCCTACGGTCGCACCGGGGAGCTGTTTTTT	CASSQASYGRTGELFF
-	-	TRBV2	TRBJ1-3	TGTGCCAGCAGCCAAGGACAGAGCTCTGGAAACACCATATATTTT	CASSQGQSSGNTIYF
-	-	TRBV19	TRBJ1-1	TGTGCCAGTAGTCAGGGTTTGAACACTGAAGCTTTCTTT	CASSQGLNTEAFF
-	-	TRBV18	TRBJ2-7	TGTGCCAGCTCACCCACCCCCGCAGGATCCGAGCAGTACTTC	CASSPTPAGSEQYF
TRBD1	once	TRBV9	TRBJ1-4	TGTGCCAGCAGCGACCATACAGGGGCGGTGGGTAATGAAAAACTGTTTTTT	CASSDHTGAVGNEKLFF
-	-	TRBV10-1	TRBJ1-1	TGCGCCAGCAGTGAGTCCGCGGACACTGAAGCTTTCTTT	CASSESADTEAFF
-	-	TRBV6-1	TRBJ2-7	TGTGCCTCAGAGGAAACAGGGTACTACGAGCAGTACTTC	CASEETGYYEQYF
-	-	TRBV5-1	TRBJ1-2	TGCGCCAGCACCCTTCAGTCGGGAGGGTATGGCTACACCTTC	CASTLQSGGYGYTF
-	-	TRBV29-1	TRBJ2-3	TGCAGCGCCCTACACGGGGTTAGCACAGATACGCAGTATTTT	CSALHGVSTDTQYF
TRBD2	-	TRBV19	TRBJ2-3	TGTGCCAGTAGACAAGCGGGGCGCACAGATACGCAGTATTTT	CASRQAGRTDTQYF
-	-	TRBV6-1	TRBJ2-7	TGTGCCACCACAGAGTTAGGACAGACCTACGAGCAGTACTTC	CATTELGQTYEQYF
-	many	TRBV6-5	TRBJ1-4	TGTGCCAGCAGTTACGCGGAGGGTGAAAAACTGTTTTTT	CASSYAEGEKLFF
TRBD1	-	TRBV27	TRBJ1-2	TGTGCCAGCACACCTTCCGGGACAGGGAACTATGGCTACACCTTC	CASTPSGTGNYGYTF
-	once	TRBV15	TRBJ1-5	TGTGCCACCAGCAGACCTCAGCATTTT	CATSRPQHF
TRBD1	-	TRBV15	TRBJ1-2	TGTGCCACCAGCAGAGAGTATGGCCAGGGGGCCTATGGCTACACCTTC	CATSREYGQGAYGYTF
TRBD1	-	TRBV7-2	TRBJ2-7	TGTGCCAGCAGGCTTAACAGGGGGCTGACCTACGAGCAGTACTTC	CASRLNRGLTYEQYF
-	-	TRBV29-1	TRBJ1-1	TGCAGCGTTGTGATGCGGGCGTCGAACACTGAAGCTTTCTTT	CSVVMRASNTEAFF